Each of the 20 T cell receptor beta chains below was sequenced from the same sample in a study of identical twins. TCRdb ran MiXCR on the 5' RACE reads and lists one entry per CDR3 protein. This repertoire shows about 730,000 distinct CDR3 sequences, 21% found once; its top ten account for about 4.5%. Separately, the same data were catalogued under a study of T cells expressing NK-cell markers.

The sample consisted of PBMCs. The receptors stem from a woman under 30 in good health.

The chain links TRBV11-2 to TRBJ2-3; a weak D match, TRBD2 (5 bases). CDR3 size: 16 residues. Germline V lookup: CDR1 SGHAT, CDR2 FQNNGV. Trimming left V 2 bases short and J 2 bases short, with 14 bases between. The CDR3 DNA reads TGTGCCAGCAGCTTATGGGAGCGGCTGTACACAGATACGCAGTATTTT. It yields the protein CASSLWERLYTDTQYF.

There are a few counts of this clonotype. The chain couples TRBV20-1 to TRBJ1-2; TRBD1 aligns across 7 bases. CDR3 size: 12 residues. Germline assignment: CDR1 DFQATT and CDR2 SNEGSKA (reference sequence). V was clipped by 5 bases and J by 4 bases; unmatched bases: 4. The DNA for the CDR3 is TGCAGTGCTTCCGGGACAGCCTATGGCTACACCTTC. It yields the protein CSASGTAYGYTF.

This clonotype was seen repeatedly, ten times or more. V and J are TRBV6-5 and TRBJ1-2; tentatively, D is TRBD1 (5 bases). Germline CDR1 is MNHEY and CDR2 is SVGAGI. The CDR3 has 16 residues. With 2 bases removed from V and 0 bases from J, the gap between germline ends came to 13 bases. CDR3 region: CASSYPPGSANYGYTF. In nucleotides, the CDR3 is TGTGCCAGCAGTTACCCCCCAGGGTCAGCTAACTATGGCTACACCTTC.

As concerns this clonotype: A far larger clone is a single base away, which makes a read error likely. CDR3 region: CASSHRGTDTQYF. In nucleotides, the CDR3 is TGTGCCAGCAGCCACCGGGGCACAGATACGCAGTATTTT. V is TRBV6-1 and J is TRBJ2-3; the D is unclear. The germline V gene has CDR1 MNHNS and CDR2 SASEGT. The germline V and J ends were trimmed by 6 bases and 1 base, with 8 bases remaining between them. The CDR3 totals 13 residues.

The sample holds a few counts of this clonotype. The chain recombines TRBV12-3 or TRBV12-4 with TRBJ2-7; D tentatively reads TRBD1 or TRBD2 (6 bases each). The CDR3 has 14 residues. The germline V and J ends were trimmed by 7 bases and 2 bases, with 15 bases remaining between them. DNA for the CDR3: TGTGCCAGCACCTTCGGTAGGGGGGCCTACGAGCAGTACTTC. It yields the protein CASTFGRGAYEQYF.

The chain joins TRBV20-1 to TRBJ2-2; TRBD2 matches 8 bases. The J segment lost 3 bases and the V segment lost 1 base, leaving 13 bases of the junction unmatched. Germline lookup yields CDR1 DFQATT and CDR2 SNEGSKA (reference sequence). CDR3 length: 18 residues. The CDR3 nucleotides read TGCAGTGCTAGAGTTAGCTTCGGACTAGCTGATCACACCGGGGAGCTGTTTTTT. This codes for CSARVSFGLADHTGELFF.

The genes are TRBV12-3 or TRBV12-4 and TRBJ1-1, with D possibly TRBD1 on 6 matching bases. Trimming removed 7 bases from V and 10 bases from J, with 19 bases in between. The CDR3 is made up of 13 amino acids. For the CDR3, the DNA is TGTGCCAGCACCTCTTCAGGGGTCGGCGGAGCTTTCTTT. This gives the protein CASTSSGVGGAFF.

A few counts support this clonotype. The rearrangement joins TRBV6-1 to TRBJ2-7; either TRBD1 or TRBD2 may supply D (5 bases each). V lost 7 bases to trimming and J lost 3 bases, with 16 bases between them. The CDR3 consists of 14 residues. The germline V gene has CDR1 MNHNS and CDR2 SASEGT. The chain's CDR3 is CASKPAGTRYEQYF. CDR3 in DNA: TGTGCCAGCAAACCGGCCGGGACCCGCTACGAGCAGTACTTC.

This clonotype showed up just a few times. The chain has TRBV7-9 and TRBJ2-7; D ambiguous. CDR1 SEHNR and CDR2 FQNEAQ come from the germline V gene (reference sequence). The CDR3 totals 14 residues. V was shortened by 7 bases and J by 2 bases, with 15 bases between the two germline ends. The CDR3 DNA is TGTGCCAGCACCCCGTGGGCAGCCCCCTACGAGCAGTACTTC. As protein: CASTPWAAPYEQYF.

This clonotype appeared a few times. V usage is TRBV5-1 and J usage is TRBJ2-3; 8 nucleotides align to TRBD1. This CDR3 is 15 amino acids long. With 3 bases clipped from V and 0 bases from J, the junction kept 3 bases outside the gene matches. Per the germline V gene, CDR1 is SGHRS and CDR2 is YFSETQ. CDR3 sequence: CASSWGQASTDTQYF. CDR3 nucleotide sequence: TGCGCCAGCAGCTGGGGACAGGCTAGCACAGATACGCAGTATTTT.

This sequence joins TRBV20-1 and TRBJ2-1, with D unclear. Per the germline V gene, CDR1 is DFQATT and CDR2 is SNEGSKA (reference sequence). V lost 3 bases and J lost 0, with 12 bases in between. The CDR3 runs to 15 residues. This chain's CDR3 is CSASPQDGSYNEQFF. The CDR3 region has the DNA TGCAGTGCTAGCCCTCAGGACGGCTCCTACAATGAGCAGTTCTTC.

This clonotype was picked up a small number of times. The chain uses TRBV5-1 and TRBJ2-1, with D possibly called TRBD1 or TRBD2 (6 bases each). Germline CDR1 reads SGHRS; CDR2 reads YFSETQ. Trimming left V 3 bases short and J 4 bases short, with 17 bases between. The CDR3 is made up of 16 amino acids. The CDR3 here is CASSSPEGGPYNEQFF. As DNA, the CDR3 is TGCGCCAGCAGCTCCCCCGAGGGGGGACCTTACAATGAGCAGTTCTTC.

The genes are TRBV6-1 and TRBJ2-5; D gene unclear. CDR1 MNHNS and CDR2 SASEGT come from the germline V gene. The CDR3 sequence is 15 residues long. V gave up 6 bases and J gave up 1 base, with 15 bases separating them. The CDR3: CASSVATPSQETQYF. The CDR3 DNA reads as TGTGCCAGCAGCGTCGCCACTCCTTCCCAAGAGACCCAGTACTTC.

V and J are TRBV20-1 and TRBJ1-4, with TRBD1 as a possible D gene (5 bases). The germline gives CDR1 DFQATT, CDR2 SNEGSKA (reference sequence). The CDR3 is made up of 14 amino acids. With 1 base removed from V and 6 bases from J, the gap between germline ends came to 12 bases. CDR3 sequence reads: CSARGGTADEKLFF. As DNA, the CDR3 is TGCAGTGCTAGAGGAGGGACGGCCGATGAAAAACTGTTTTTT.

J is TRBJ1-5 and V is TRBV3-1; no reliable D call. V was pared by 3 bases and J by 6 bases, with 15 bases between. The V gene's germline CDR1 is LGHDT and CDR2 YNNKEL (reference sequence). The CDR3 is 15 amino acids. In nucleotides, the CDR3 is TGTGCCAGCAGCCAGGGGAGAAGTTGGGGTCAGCCCCAGCATTTT. Protein product: CASSQGRSWGQPQHF.

In this sample, this clonotype turned up a few times. This chain joins TRBV4-3 and TRBJ2-1; D gene unclear. The germline gives CDR1 LGHNA, CDR2 YSLEER. Trimming cost V 0 bases and J 5 bases, with 11 bases left between them. This CDR3 has 15 amino acids. CDR3 sequence reads: CASSQDYRLDNEQFF. Here the CDR3 DNA reads TGCGCCAGCAGCCAAGATTATAGGCTAGACAATGAGCAGTTCTTC.

Many counts were recorded for this clonotype. The CDR3, as DNA: TGTGCCAGCAGCCCCCAATTTGAGCAGTTCTTC. It specifies CASSPQFEQFF. The chain joins TRBV12-3 or TRBV12-4 to TRBJ2-1, with D hard to call. This CDR3 has 11 amino acids. Trimming took off 6 bases at V and 9 bases at J, with 9 bases between the two ends.

In this sample, this clonotype turned up many times. The rearrangement joins TRBV20-1 to TRBJ2-1, with D perhaps matching TRBD2 (7 bases). This CDR3 comprises 13 residues. Trimming removed 3 bases at V and 5 bases at J, with 11 bases between. Per the germline V gene, CDR1 is DFQATT and CDR2 is SNEGSKA (reference sequence). The chain's CDR3 is CSASGGRDNEQFF. For the CDR3, the DNA is TGCAGTGCTAGCGGGGGGCGAGACAATGAGCAGTTCTTC.

This clonotype was observed a few times. The CDR3 protein is CASSLGLILSNEQFF. Written as DNA, the CDR3 is TGCGCCAGCAGCCTTGGACTAATTCTGTCCAATGAGCAGTTCTTC. V is TRBV4-3 and J is TRBJ2-1, with D perhaps matching TRBD2 (6 bases). The CDR3 spans 15 residues. The germline CDR1 and CDR2 sequences are LGHNA and YSLEER. The germline V and J ends were trimmed by 4 bases and 6 bases, with 16 bases remaining between them.

This rearrangement joins TRBV12-3 or TRBV12-4 to TRBJ2-1; D gene uncertain. The CDR3 extends over 14 amino acids. V dropped 8 bases and J dropped 0 bases, with 11 bases sitting between them. The CDR3 DNA sequence: TGTGCCAGCGGAGAATCCCACTCCTACAATGAGCAGTTCTTC. Translation: CASGESHSYNEQFF.